The T cell receptor (beta chain) under discussion was sequenced for a study of blood T cell repertoires in COVID-19. Produced via immunoSEQ multiplex PCR; TCRdb's table is partial and in-frame only. The data contain about 220,000 clones, approximately 90% of them singletons. A single count supports this clone. The germline V gene has CDR1 MNHEY and CDR2 SVGEGT. V lost 6 bases, J lost 2 bases, and 0 bases stayed unmatched. The length of the CDR3 is 13 residues. The sequencing sample was made of peripheral blood. The clonotype comes from a woman aged 45-65 years with COVID-19, enrolled during active disease. The genes are TRBV6-2 or TRBV6-3 and TRBJ2-1; 8 bases fit TRBD2. DNA of the CDR3: TGTGCCAGCAGCGGGGGGGCCTACAATGAGCAGTTCTTC. This sequence encodes CASSGGAYNEQFF.